This T cell receptor (beta chain) was sequenced for a study of spatial heterogeneity in lung cancer (dated 2019 in TCRdb). For the wider study: Beta-chain transcripts were consistently detected in greater numbers than alpha-chain transcripts, which likely reflects a higher abundance of beta-chain transcripts. In the raw uncorrected reads, each unique combination of TCR and UMI appeared on average more than ten times. TCR alpha and beta repertoires were quantitatively compared across multiple tumor regions, matched nontumor lung and blood in non-small cell lung cancer. Nonsynonymous mutation counts, determined by whole-exome sequencing of tumor tissue, were related to features of the TCR repertoire. At surgery, both alpha and beta chains were TCR-sequenced in more than 200 tumor regions, 63 to 65 matched nontumor lung samples and 56 PBMC samples. Results and caveats for the whole study, not just this receptor: Additional single-cell paired TCR alpha and beta sequencing was considered necessary to confirm, at a functional level, the hypothesis that regional TCRs recognize regional mutations.

This clonotype is considered large (0.1 to 1%). Its binding antigen is unknown. Base qualities are missing; no much larger clone stands one base away. Library preparation was by 5' RACE. This sample was sequenced with a NextSeq 500. In the TCR library protocol, a unique molecular identifier was attached to each TCR cDNA molecule so that PCR and sequencing errors could be corrected. The authors' analysis ran thus. TCR identification, UMI-based error correction and CDR3 extraction were all carried out with Decombinator tools. TCRs above a frequency of 2 per 1,000, corresponding to the top 1% of the tumor frequency distribution, were defined as expanded. Renyi diversity was computed with the R vegan package after each repertoire had been subsampled 100 times to 5,000 TCRs. To build CDR3 similarity networks, amino acid triplet string-kernel similarity was used, and CDR3s were connected when their pairwise similarity was above 0.82. The raw public reads went through TCRdb reprocessing: fastp at Q25, MiXCR clone calling, in-frame beta chains kept. Each entry is one CDR3 protein sequence, shown with its most common DNA and genes. The V and J calls follow TCRdb's processing rather than the paper's. In this sample the table shows 950 to 1,500 distinct CDR3 sequences, 25% to 30% of which occur a single time. The top ten constitute 19% of the sample.

The CDR3, from cysteine to phenylalanine, totals 10 residues. The retained sequence is limited to the CDR3, 30 bases, with the frame set at the first base. The germline V gene yields SQVTM for CDR1 and ANQGSEA for CDR2. The junction shows trimming of 4 bases on V and 5 bases on J, plus 5 bases between the germline ends. The sample's time point, from its label and the paper: sample taken at primary tumor resection. Donors were about 70 patients with early-stage, untreated non-small cell lung cancer from the lung TRACERx cohort. Without any cell sorting, TCR sequencing was performed on whole RNA extracted either from tumor and nontumor lung tissue or from cryopreserved PBMC samples. Only patients for whom sufficient RNA was available from at least two tumor regions were selected for TCR sequencing. Before being selected, tumor and adjacent nontumor lung specimens were reviewed by a lung pathologist.

The V gene is TRBV29-1 and the J gene is TRBJ1-2; the D gene cannot be named for sure. This TCR came from a female donor with early-stage non-small cell lung cancer. The sequencing used normal lung tissue next to the tumor, collected at surgery. The DNA sequence reads TGCAGCGTTGGAGAATATGGCTACACCTTC. Its coded protein is CSVGEYGYTF.